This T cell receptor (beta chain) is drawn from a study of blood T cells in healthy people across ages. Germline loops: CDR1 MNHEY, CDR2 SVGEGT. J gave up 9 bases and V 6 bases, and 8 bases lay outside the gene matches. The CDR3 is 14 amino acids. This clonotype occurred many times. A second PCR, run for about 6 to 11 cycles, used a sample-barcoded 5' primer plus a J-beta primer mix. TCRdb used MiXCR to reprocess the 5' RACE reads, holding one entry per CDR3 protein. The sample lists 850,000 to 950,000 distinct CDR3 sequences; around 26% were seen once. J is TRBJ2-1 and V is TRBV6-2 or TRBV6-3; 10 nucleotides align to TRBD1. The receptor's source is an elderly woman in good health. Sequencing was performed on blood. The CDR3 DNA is TGTGCCAGCAGCCGTCGGGGGACAGGGGTTGAGCAGTTCTTC. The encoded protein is CASSRRGTGVEQFF.